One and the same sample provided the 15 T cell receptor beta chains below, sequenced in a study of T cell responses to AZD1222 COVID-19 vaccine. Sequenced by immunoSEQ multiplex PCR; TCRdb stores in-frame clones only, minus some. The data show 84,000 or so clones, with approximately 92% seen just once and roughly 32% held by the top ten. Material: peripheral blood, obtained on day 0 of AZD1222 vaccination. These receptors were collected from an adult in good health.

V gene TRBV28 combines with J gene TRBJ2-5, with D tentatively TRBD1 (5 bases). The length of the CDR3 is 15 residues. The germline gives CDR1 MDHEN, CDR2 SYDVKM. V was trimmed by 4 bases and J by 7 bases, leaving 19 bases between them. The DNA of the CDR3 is TGTGCCAGCAGTTCATTACAGGCGGCCAAAGGGACCCAGTACTTC. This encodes CASSSLQAAKGTQYF. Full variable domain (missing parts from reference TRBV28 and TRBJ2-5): DVKVTQSSRYLVKRTGEKVFLECVQDMDHENMFWYRQDPGLGLRLIYFSYDVKMKEKGDIPEGYSVSREKKERFSLILESASTNQTSMYLCASSSLQAAKGTQYFGPGTRLLVL.

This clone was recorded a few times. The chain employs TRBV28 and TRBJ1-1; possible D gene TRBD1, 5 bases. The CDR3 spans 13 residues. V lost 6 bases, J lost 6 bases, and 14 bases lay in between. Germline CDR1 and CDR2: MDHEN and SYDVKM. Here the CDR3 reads CASSWGGAPEAFF. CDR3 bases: TGTGCCAGCAGCTGGGGCGGGGCCCCTGAAGCTTTCTTT.

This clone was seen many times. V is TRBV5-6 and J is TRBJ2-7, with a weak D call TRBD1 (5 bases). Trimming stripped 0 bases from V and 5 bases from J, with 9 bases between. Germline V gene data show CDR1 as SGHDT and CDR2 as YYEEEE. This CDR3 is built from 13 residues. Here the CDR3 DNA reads TGTGCCAGCAGCTTGGGTAGCAGGGACGAGCAGTACTTC. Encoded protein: CASSLGSRDEQYF.

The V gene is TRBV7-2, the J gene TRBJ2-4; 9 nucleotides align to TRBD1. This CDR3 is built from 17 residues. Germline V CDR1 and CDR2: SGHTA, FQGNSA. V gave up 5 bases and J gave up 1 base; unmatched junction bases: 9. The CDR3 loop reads CASSQPQGAWAKNIQYF. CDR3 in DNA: TGTGCCAGCAGCCAACCACAGGGGGCGTGGGCCAAAAACATTCAGTACTTC.

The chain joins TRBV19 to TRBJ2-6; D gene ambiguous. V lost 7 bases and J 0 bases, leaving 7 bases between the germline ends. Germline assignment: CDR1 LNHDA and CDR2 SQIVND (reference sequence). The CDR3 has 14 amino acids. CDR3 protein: CASTSLSGANVLTF. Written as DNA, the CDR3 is TGTGCCAGTACGTCGCTCTCTGGGGCCAACGTCCTGACTTTC.

As DNA, the CDR3 is TGTGCCAGCAGCTTACAGGGAATGAACACTGAAGCTTTCTTT. It codes for CASSLQGMNTEAFF. The chain carries TRBV7-9 and TRBJ1-1; D is possibly TRBD1 (5 bases). The CDR3 is 14 residues long. V was clipped by 2 bases and J by 0 bases, with 7 bases between them. Germline V gene data show CDR1 as SEHNR and CDR2 as FQNEAQ (reference sequence).

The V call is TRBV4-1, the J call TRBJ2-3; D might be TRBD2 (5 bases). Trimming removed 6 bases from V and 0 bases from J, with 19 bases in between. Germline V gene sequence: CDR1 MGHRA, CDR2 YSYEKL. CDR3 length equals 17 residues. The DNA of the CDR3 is TGCGCCAGCAGACCCGGTGGGCGGGCCAACAGCACAGATACGCAGTATTTT. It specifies CASRPGGRANSTDTQYF.

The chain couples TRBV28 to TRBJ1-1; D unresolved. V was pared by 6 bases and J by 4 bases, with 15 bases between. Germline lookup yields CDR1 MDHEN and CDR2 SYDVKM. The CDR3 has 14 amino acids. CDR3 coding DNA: TGTGCCAGCAGATCGTCTCCGGGAAGCACTGAAGCTTTCTTT. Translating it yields CASRSSPGSTEAFF.

CDR3 sequence: CASSDRDEQFF. In DNA form, the CDR3 reads TGTGCCAGTAGTGACAGGGACGAGCAGTTCTTC. The rearrangement uses TRBV19 and TRBJ2-1; 7 bases align to TRBD1. The CDR3 runs to 11 residues. J was trimmed by 10 bases and V by 5 bases; bases with no gene match: 2. Per the germline V gene, CDR1 is LNHDA and CDR2 is SQIVND (reference sequence).

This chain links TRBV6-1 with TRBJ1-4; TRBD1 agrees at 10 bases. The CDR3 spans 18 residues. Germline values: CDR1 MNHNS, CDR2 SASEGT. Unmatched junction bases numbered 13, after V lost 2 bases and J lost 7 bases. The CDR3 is CASSESLVLGQGTEKLFF. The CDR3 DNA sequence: TGTGCCAGCAGTGAAAGTTTGGTATTGGGACAGGGGACTGAAAAACTGTTTTTT.

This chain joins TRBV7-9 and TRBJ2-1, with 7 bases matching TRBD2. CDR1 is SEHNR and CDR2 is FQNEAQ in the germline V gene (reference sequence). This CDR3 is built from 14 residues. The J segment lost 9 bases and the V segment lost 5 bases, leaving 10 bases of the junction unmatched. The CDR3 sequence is CASSLGRGVLEQFF. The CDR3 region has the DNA TGTGCCAGCAGCCTAGGACGGGGGGTGCTTGAGCAGTTCTTC.

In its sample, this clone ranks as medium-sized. The CDR3 is CASSEGELETQYF. DNA for the CDR3: TGTGCCAGCAGTGAAGGGGAACTCGAGACCCAGTACTTC. The rearrangement links TRBV6-1 to TRBJ2-5; D unresolved. Germline V gives CDR1 MNHNS, CDR2 SASEGT. This CDR3 comprises 13 residues. Trimming took off 1 base at V and 5 bases at J, with 8 bases between the two ends.

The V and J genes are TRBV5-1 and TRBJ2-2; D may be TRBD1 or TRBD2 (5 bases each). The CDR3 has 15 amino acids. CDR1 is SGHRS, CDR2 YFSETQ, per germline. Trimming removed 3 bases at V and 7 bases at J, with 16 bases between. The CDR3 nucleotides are TGCGCCAGCAGCTCCGGGGACGCTCGGGGCGGGGAGCTGTTTTTT. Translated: CASSSGDARGGELFF.

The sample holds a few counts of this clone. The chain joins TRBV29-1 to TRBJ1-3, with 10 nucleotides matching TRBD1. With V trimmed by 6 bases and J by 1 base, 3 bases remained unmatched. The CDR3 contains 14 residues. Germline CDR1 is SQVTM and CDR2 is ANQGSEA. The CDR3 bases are TGCAGCGTCTGGGACAGGGGATCTGGAAACACCATATATTTT. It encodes CSVWDRGSGNTIYF. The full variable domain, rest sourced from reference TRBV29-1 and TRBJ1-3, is SAVISQKPSRDICQRGTSLTIQCQVDSQVTMMFWYRQQPGQSLTLIATANQGSEATYESGFVIDKFPISRPNLTFSTLTVSNMSPEDSSIYLCSVWDRGSGNTIYFGEGSWLTVV.

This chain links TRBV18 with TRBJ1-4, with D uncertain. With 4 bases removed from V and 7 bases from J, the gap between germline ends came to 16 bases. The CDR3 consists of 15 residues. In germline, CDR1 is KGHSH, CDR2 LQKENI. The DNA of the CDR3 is TGTGCCAGCTCACGGCCTGGGCCCATCGGTGAAAAACTGTTTTTT. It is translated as CASSRPGPIGEKLFF.